A selection of T cell receptor beta chains follows, all from one sample in a study of shared clonotypes between healthy human individuals. Profiling relied on immunoSEQ multiplex PCR, and the TCRdb table lists in-frame clones only, not all of them. The profile covers about 2.3 million clones, with over 90% appearing a single time and 0.39% taken by the ten largest. The source material was naive CD4+ T cells from PBMCs. The receptors stem from a man younger than 35 in good health. Some clones in this sample may be carry-over from other donors' samples. Both conserved end residues are part of each CDR3. The D gene is left open where the match is weak. The size of a clone is reported for some rows only, either as once, few or many, or as a class for expanded clones.

len | j_gene | d_gene | v_gene | abundance | CDR3nt | CDR3aa
14 | TRBJ1-1 | - | TRBV28 | - | TGTGCCAGCAGTTTTTGGGACCCGGGGACTGAAGCTTTCTTT | CASSFWDPGTEAFF
17 | TRBJ2-7 | - | TRBV10-3 | - | TGTGCCATCAGATCTTTACCGGACACCCAGAGCTCCTACGAGCAGTACTTC | CAIRSLPDTQSSYEQYF
15 | TRBJ2-5 | TRBD1 | TRBV7-2 | - | TGTGCCAGCAGCTCACCGAGGACAGGGCAAGAGACCCAGTACTTC | CASSSPRTGQETQYF
15 | TRBJ2-2 | - | TRBV19 | - | TGTGCCAGTGCCGTGGTAGTAGCGAGCACCGGGGAGCTGTTTTTT | CASAVVVASTGELFF
16 | TRBJ2-1 | TRBD2 | TRBV28 | - | TGTGCCAGCAGTTCAAGACTAGCGGGAACCTACAATGAGCAGTTCTTC | CASSSRLAGTYNEQFF
17 | TRBJ2-1 | - | TRBV7-9 | - | TGTGCCAGCAGCCCCGCCGGGACTCCTCGGGGTTACAATGAGCAGTTCTTC | CASSPAGTPRGYNEQFF
13 | TRBJ2-7 | - | TRBV11-2 | - | TGTGCCAGCAGCTTAGTTACCGTCTACGAGCAGTACTTC | CASSLVTVYEQYF
15 | TRBJ2-7 | TRBD2 | TRBV5-1 | - | TGCGCCAGCAGCTCGGCGGGCGGGGGGACCTACGAGCAGTACTTC | CASSSAGGGTYEQYF
11 | TRBJ2-3 | - | TRBV19 | - | TGTGCCAGTAGTTCCGGGATGACGCAGTATTTT | CASSSGMTQYF
14 | TRBJ2-7 | - | TRBV15 | - | TGTGCCACCAGCTCTCGGGCCCGGGGACACGAGCAGTACTTC | CATSSRARGHEQYF
14 | TRBJ1-3 | TRBD1 | TRBV6-1 | - | TGTGCCAGCAGACCCGACAGGGCCGTAAACACCATATATTTT | CASRPDRAVNTIYF
15 | TRBJ2-3 | - | TRBV5-1 | - | TGCGCCAGCAGCTTGCCCAGCGGGAGCACAGATACGCAGTATTTT | CASSLPSGSTDTQYF
13 | TRBJ2-7 | TRBD2 | TRBV29-1 | - | TGCAGCGTTTGGGGGAGCGGGGACTACGAGCAGTACTTC | CSVWGSGDYEQYF
16 | TRBJ2-1 | - | TRBV28 | - | TGTGCCAGGAAAGAGGGGCGACGTGAATCCTACAATGAGCAGTTCTTC | CARKEGRRESYNEQFF
11 | TRBJ2-1 | - | TRBV28 | few | TGTGCCAGCAGTCCTTACAATGAGCAGTTCTTC | CASSPYNEQFF
15 | TRBJ2-1 | - | TRBV5-1 | - | TGCGCCAGCAGCTTGATAGCGGATATATACAATGAGCAGTTCTTC | CASSLIADIYNEQFF
13 | TRBJ2-7 | - | TRBV10-3 | - | TGTGCCATCAGTGGACAGGTTGCCTACGAGCAGTACTTC | CAISGQVAYEQYF
15 | TRBJ2-2 | TRBD2 | TRBV5-5 | - | TGTGCCAGCAGCACTTTAGCGGGAACGAGCGGGGAGCTGTTTTTT | CASSTLAGTSGELFF
16 | TRBJ1-5 | - | TRBV28 | - | TGTGCCAGCAGTTTAGGAGATACAGGGAGTTGGCAGCCCCAGCATTTT | CASSLGDTGSWQPQHF
15 | TRBJ2-1 | TRBD2 | TRBV5-4 | - | TGTGCCAGCAGCCCGACTAGCGGGGGTTACAATGAGCAGTTCTTC | CASSPTSGGYNEQFF
15 | TRBJ2-5 | TRBD2 | TRBV7-3 | - | TGTGCCAGCAGCCAAAGCGGGAGGTTACGAGAGACCCAGTACTTC | CASSQSGRLRETQYF
15 | TRBJ2-1 | - | TRBV5-1 | - | TGCGCCAGCAGCGGAGGCCCGAGAGAGAATAATGAGCAGTTCTTC | CASSGGPRENNEQFF
13 | TRBJ1-2 | - | TRBV7-2 | - | TGTGCCAGCAGTTCGTCGGTAGGCTGGGGCTACACCTTC | CASSSSVGWGYTF
16 | TRBJ2-2 | - | TRBV12-1 | - | TGTGCCAGCAGCTTTGAGGCGAGTTCTATGTCCGGGGAGCTGTTTTTT | CASSFEASSMSGELFF
12 | TRBJ2-3 | - | TRBV30 | - | TGTGCCTGGAGTGACAGGGCAGATACGCAGTATTTT | CAWSDRADTQYF
14 | TRBJ2-3 | TRBD1 | TRBV5-5 | - | TGTGCCAGCAGCTTGACAGGGGATACAGATACGCAGTATTTT | CASSLTGDTDTQYF
13 | TRBJ1-3 | - | TRBV11-3 | - | TGTGCCAGCAGCAATGGCTATGGAAACACCATATATTTT | CASSNGYGNTIYF
13 | TRBJ1-2 | - | TRBV29-1 | - | TGCAGCGTTCTACAGGGAGCTAACTATGGCTACACCTTC | CSVLQGANYGYTF
14 | TRBJ2-5 | - | TRBV5-1 | - | TGCGCCAGCAGCCCGGGGTCAGCCCAAGAGACCCAGTACTTC | CASSPGSAQETQYF
13 | TRBJ1-2 | TRBD1 | TRBV18 | - | TGTGCCAGCTCCCCAGGGGGGGACTATGGCTACACCTTC | CASSPGGDYGYTF
14 | TRBJ2-7 | - | TRBV5-1 | once | TGCGCCAGCAGCTTGTCACTGGTTTCCTACGAGCAGTACTTC | CASSLSLVSYEQYF
14 | TRBJ2-2 | - | TRBV19 | - | TGTGCCAGTAGTCCCACAGAGTACACCGGGGAGCTGTTTTTT | CASSPTEYTGELFF
18 | TRBJ2-7 | - | TRBV11-2 | - | TGTGCCAGCAGCCCACTCACTCCTACAGGGAGTAGTAGCTACGAGCAGTACTTC | CASSPLTPTGSSSYEQYF
16 | TRBJ2-5 | TRBD2 | TRBV7-9 | - | TGTGCCAGCAGCCCCCGCCCCCTAGCGGGCTCAGAGACCCAGTACTTC | CASSPRPLAGSETQYF
12 | TRBJ1-2 | - | TRBV27 | - | TGTGCCAGCAGTTCGAGGGACAATGGCTACACCTTC | CASSSRDNGYTF
14 | TRBJ1-2 | TRBD1 | TRBV18 | - | TGTGCCAGCTCACCACCGACAGGGAACTATGGCTACACCTTC | CASSPPTGNYGYTF
16 | TRBJ2-5 | - | TRBV6-5 | - | TGTGCCAGCAGTTGGGGGGCGCCGGACCTACAAGAGACCCAGTACTTC | CASSWGAPDLQETQYF
14 | TRBJ2-5 | - | TRBV2 | - | TGTGCCAGCAGTGAACAGGGGGGCCGGGAGACCCAGTACTTC | CASSEQGGRETQYF
15 | TRBJ2-3 | TRBD2 | TRBV9 | - | TGTGCCAGCAGCCGGGCGGGAGGGGGCGCAGATACGCAGTATTTT | CASSRAGGGADTQYF
14 | TRBJ2-7 | - | TRBV11-3 | - | TGTGCCAGCAGTCAAGGAGGGGGTTCCTACGAGCAGTACTTC | CASSQGGGSYEQYF
15 | TRBJ2-3 | - | TRBV7-6 | - | TGTGCCAGCAGCCCTAGTGGCAGGGTGACAGATACGCAGTATTTT | CASSPSGRVTDTQYF
15 | TRBJ2-6 | - | TRBV5-1 | - | TGCGCCAGCAGCCCAGGGCTAACGGGGGCCAACGTCCTGACTTTC | CASSPGLTGANVLTF
16 | TRBJ2-2 | TRBD2 | TRBV19 | - | TGTGCCAGTAGTTGGCGCGGGGGAGGAAACACCGGGGAGCTGTTTTTT | CASSWRGGGNTGELFF
16 | TRBJ1-2 | TRBD1 | TRBV5-5 | - | TGTGCCAGCAGCCGCCGGCTGGATTCAGGGGGCGAGGGCTACACCTTC | CASSRRLDSGGEGYTF
14 | TRBJ2-7 | TRBD2 | TRBV7-3 | - | TGTGCCAGCAGCTTAGGCGGGAGGCTGGGGGAGCAGTACTTC | CASSLGGRLGEQYF
11 | TRBJ1-2 | - | TRBV30 | - | TGTGCCTGGAGGAGGACAGCTGGCTACACCTTC | CAWRRTAGYTF
15 | TRBJ1-1 | - | TRBV7-9 | - | TGTGCCAGCAGCTTAATGGGACATCCGAACACTGAAGCTTTCTTT | CASSLMGHPNTEAFF
15 | TRBJ2-5 | TRBD2 | TRBV30 | - | TGTGCCTGGAGTGTTTTTTGGGAGGGCCAAGAGACCCAGTACTTC | CAWSVFWEGQETQYF
15 | TRBJ2-2 | TRBD2 | TRBV18 | - | TGTGCCAGCTCCGGGACTAGCGGAAACACCGGGGAGCTGTTTTTT | CASSGTSGNTGELFF